Given below is one T cell receptor (beta chain) in context. What it binds is not known. The conserved final phenylalanine or tryptophan is absent from the CDR3, which likely points to a read error. It is unclear where the CDR3 begins or ends on the DNA, so no DNA is shown, and the CDR3 is as TCRdb lists it. The data derive from a study of cytomegalovirus exposure and HLA in healthy donors. Study-level points and caveats: The analysis excluded some indistinguishable V segments, including TRBV6-2 and TRBV6-3. Among the sequence variants, a highly shared cluster was likely an artifact of sequencing. Despite most TCR sequences being rare, some public TCRs occurred in many donors.

The germline CDR1 and CDR2 sequences are MGHRA and YSYEKL. The CDR3 contains 10 residues when both ends are counted. PCR primers comprised 60 Vbeta and 13 Jbeta primers. Some clones are missing from TCRdb's copy, which holds only in-frame ones; the method was immunoSEQ multiplex PCR. The sample consists of about 100,000 clones, roughly 70% of them appearing once. This TCR was recovered from a man aged 35 to 55 in good health and CMV-seropositive. The specimen sequenced was PBMCs. The chain links TRBV4-1 to TRBJ1-1; TRBD1 is the table's D call and was not checked against the DNA. The CDR3 sequence is CASSQDKSGG.